The 17 T cell receptor beta chains below come from one sample, sequenced in a study of OX40 agonist ivuxolimab in advanced cancers. Only in-frame clones appear in the TCRdb table, and some are missing; sequencing was by immunoSEQ multiplex PCR. The sample shows some 64,000 clones, about 83% of them seen only once. This sample comprised CD4+ or CD8+ T cells sorted from blood, obtained in a trial of the OX40 agonist ivuxolimab. The receptors originated from an adult with an advanced solid tumor such as melanoma, head and neck, liver or kidney cancer.

The genes are TRBV5-1 and TRBJ2-7, with D perhaps TRBD1 (6 bases). The length of the CDR3 is 15 residues. The V and J ends lost 4 bases and 2 bases respectively, with 16 bases between them. Germline CDR1 reads SGHRS; CDR2 reads YFSETQ. This chain's CDR3 is CASSPQVQGPYEQYF. DNA of the CDR3: TGCGCCAGCAGCCCACAGGTGCAGGGGCCCTACGAGCAGTACTTC.

This clone was detected once. The chain couples TRBV7-2 to TRBJ2-3; D might be TRBD1 (5 bases). Germline V lookup: CDR1 SGHTA, CDR2 FQGNSA. V gave up 5 bases and J gave up 5 bases, with 14 bases separating them. The CDR3 has 14 residues. The CDR3 reads CASSTRRQIDTQYF. DNA for the CDR3: TGTGCCAGCAGCACACGCCGACAGATAGATACGCAGTATTTT.

V gene TRBV9 combines with J gene TRBJ2-1; 9 nucleotides align to TRBD2. The J segment lost 4 bases and the V segment lost 0 bases, leaving 8 bases of the junction unmatched. Germline V CDR1 and CDR2: SGDLS, YYNGEE. CDR3 length: 17 residues. The CDR3: CASSVASAGGRYNEQFF. CDR3 nucleotide sequence: TGTGCCAGCAGCGTAGCCTCCGCGGGAGGGAGGTACAATGAGCAGTTCTTC.

The chain uses TRBV5-1 and TRBJ1-1; TRBD1 is a possible D gene (5 bases). Trimming took off 4 bases at V and 5 bases at J, with 15 bases between the two ends. This CDR3 comprises 14 residues. Per the germline V gene, CDR1 is SGHRS and CDR2 is YFSETQ. The CDR3 DNA is TGCGCCAGCAGCACAGTGGGGCGGCGGACTGAAGCTTTCTTT. It translates to CASSTVGRRTEAFF.

The J gene is TRBJ1-5, the V gene TRBV27; no firm D call. Germline V lookup: CDR1 MNHEY, CDR2 SMNVEV (reference sequence). The CDR3 loop spans 15 amino acids. V was clipped by 1 base and J by 2 bases, with 9 bases between them. The CDR3 bases are TGTGCCAGCAGTTTATATCTAAGTCGCAATCAGCCCCAGCATTTT. As protein: CASSLYLSRNQPQHF.

V is TRBV2 and J is TRBJ2-1; a weak D match, TRBD1 (6 bases). The CDR3 has 16 amino acids. Trimming took 3 bases from V and 0 from J, leaving 12 bases between them. CDR1 is SNHLY and CDR2 is FYNNEI in the germline V gene. The CDR3 loop is CASSEPTGISYNEQFF. CDR3 nucleotides: TGTGCCAGCAGTGAGCCGACAGGCATCTCCTACAATGAGCAGTTCTTC.

CDR3 DNA sequence: TGTGCCAGCAGCGTAGGCGGGGCGAGCTCCTACGAGCAGTACTTC. Protein sequence: CASSVGGASSYEQYF. The gene calls are TRBV9 and TRBJ2-5; possible D gene TRBD2, 6 bases. The end of the DNA aligns better with TRBJ2-7, so the J call may be wrong. Germline assignment: CDR1 SGDLS and CDR2 YYNGEE. This CDR3 has 15 residues.

The chain employs TRBV5-6 and TRBJ1-1, with no clear D. CDR3 size: 15 residues. The germline gives CDR1 SGHDT, CDR2 YYEEEE. Between the trimmed V and J ends, which lost 0 bases and 4 bases, there was a span of 13 bases. The chain's CDR3 is CASSLERYSLTEAFF. In DNA form, the CDR3 reads TGTGCCAGCAGCTTGGAGAGGTACAGTCTCACTGAAGCTTTCTTT.

V and J are TRBV15 and TRBJ2-3; no clear D. Trimming stripped 5 bases from V and 6 bases from J, with 9 bases between. The CDR3 has 12 amino acids. Germline CDR1 reads LNHNV; CDR2 reads YYDKDF (reference sequence). CDR3 sequence (DNA): TGTGCCACCAGCCCCGGCCGTGATACGCAGTATTTT. Translating it yields CATSPGRDTQYF.

V and J are TRBV2 and TRBJ2-1; 7 nucleotides agree with TRBD2. The CDR3 covers 20 residues. Germline-derived CDR1 and CDR2 are SNHLY and FYNNEI. Trimming took 3 bases from V and 0 from J; bases not matched to a gene: 17. The CDR3 DNA reads as TGTGCCAGCAGTGACATCGCGAGCGGGGTGAGTAGGGTCTCCTACAATGAGCAGTTCTTC. Residues: CASSDIASGVSRVSYNEQFF.

The chain uses TRBV6-5 and TRBJ1-1; 7 nucleotides match TRBD1. The CDR3 covers 13 residues. Germline V CDR1 and CDR2: MNHEY, SVGAGI. The V segment lost 6 bases and the J segment 5 bases; nucleotides outside the gene matches: 6. CDR3 sequence reads: CASRNRGKTEAFF. CDR3 sequence (DNA): TGTGCCAGCAGAAACAGGGGTAAAACTGAAGCTTTCTTT.

This chain joins TRBV21-1 and TRBJ1-5; the table gives TRBD1 as D, unverified against the DNA. TRBV21-1 corresponds to a pseudogene. The CDR3 totals 10 residues. The CDR3 protein is CAAGGQPQHF. The CDR3 coding sequence is TGTGCCGCAGGGGGACAGCCCCAGCATTTT.

The genes are TRBV2 and TRBJ2-5; 9 bases align to TRBD1. Trimming took 8 bases from V and 4 from J; bases not matched to a gene: 17. Per germline, CDR1 SNHLY and CDR2 FYNNEI. CDR3 length: 17 amino acids. CDR3 coding DNA: TGTGCCAGCGAGGACTCGTGGACAGGGGATGTAGGAGAGACCCAGTACTTC. This sequence encodes CASEDSWTGDVGETQYF.

This clone has more than one count but fewer than ten. For the CDR3, the DNA is TGCGCCAGCAGCCAAGATAGGGCAGGGGGCAGGAATGAGCAGTTCTTC. This gives the protein CASSQDRAGGRNEQFF. The V gene is TRBV4-3, the J gene TRBJ2-1; 8 nucleotides match TRBD1. CDR1 LGHNA and CDR2 YSLEER come from the germline V gene. Trimming cost V 0 bases and J 7 bases; bases outside gene matches: 8. The CDR3 length is 16 residues.

V and J are TRBV5-1 and TRBJ2-2; D remains ambiguous. The CDR3 runs to 14 residues. The V end lost 6 bases, the J end lost 0 bases, and 9 bases lay between the germline ends. Germline CDR1 SGHRS, CDR2 YFSETQ. The CDR3 DNA is TGCGCCAGCATGTCCAGCCCGAACACCGGGGAGCTGTTTTTT. Protein: CASMSSPNTGELFF.

This clone was seen once. This rearrangement joins TRBV10-3 to TRBJ1-3, with TRBD1 matching 8 bases. This CDR3 has 14 amino acids. Germline CDR1 reads ENHRY; CDR2 reads SYGVKD. The ends lost 4 bases at V and 3 bases at J; junction bases unmatched: 2. The CDR3 here is CAISGTGFGNTIYF. The DNA of the CDR3 is TGTGCCATCAGTGGGACAGGGTTTGGAAACACCATATATTTT.

The CDR3 spells CASSPRSGQDWVGELFF. In DNA, the CDR3 is TGTGCCAGCAGCCCCCGGAGCGGACAAGACTGGGTCGGGGAGCTGTTTTTT. The V gene is TRBV7-2, the J gene TRBJ2-2; D is perhaps TRBD1 or TRBD2 (5 bases each). The CDR3 consists of 17 residues. The germline gives CDR1 SGHTA, CDR2 FQGNSA. Trimming cost V 5 bases and J 7 bases, with 23 bases left between them.